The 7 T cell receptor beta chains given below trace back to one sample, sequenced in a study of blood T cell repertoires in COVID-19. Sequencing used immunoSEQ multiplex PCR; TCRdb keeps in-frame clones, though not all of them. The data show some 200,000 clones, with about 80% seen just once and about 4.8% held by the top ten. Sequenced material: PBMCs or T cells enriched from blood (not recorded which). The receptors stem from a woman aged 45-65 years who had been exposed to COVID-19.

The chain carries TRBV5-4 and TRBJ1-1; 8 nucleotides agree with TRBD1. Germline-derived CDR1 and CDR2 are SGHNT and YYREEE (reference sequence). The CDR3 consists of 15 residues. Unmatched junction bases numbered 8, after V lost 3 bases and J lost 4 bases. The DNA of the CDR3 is TGTGCCAGCAGCTCCCGACAGGGGCCGGGCACTGAAGCTTTCTTT. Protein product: CASSSRQGPGTEAFF. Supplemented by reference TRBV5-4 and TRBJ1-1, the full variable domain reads ETGVTQSPTHLIKTRGQQVTLRCSSQSGHNTVSWYQQALGQGPQFIFQYYREEENGRGNFPPRFSGLQFPNYSSELNVNALELDDSALYLCASSSRQGPGTEAFFGQGTRLTVV.

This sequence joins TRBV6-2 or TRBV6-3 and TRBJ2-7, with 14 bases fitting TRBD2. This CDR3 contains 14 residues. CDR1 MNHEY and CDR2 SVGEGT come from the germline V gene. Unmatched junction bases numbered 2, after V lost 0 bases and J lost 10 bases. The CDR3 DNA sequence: TGTGCCAGCAGTTACTCGGGGACTAGCGGGGGCCAGTACTTC. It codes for CASSYSGTSGGQYF.

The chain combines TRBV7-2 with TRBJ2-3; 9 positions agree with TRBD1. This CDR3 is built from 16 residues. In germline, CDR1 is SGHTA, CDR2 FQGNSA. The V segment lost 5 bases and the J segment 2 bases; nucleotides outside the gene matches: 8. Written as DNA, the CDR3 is TGTGCCAGCAGCATGCTCCGGGACAGGGTCACAGATACGCAGTATTTT. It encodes CASSMLRDRVTDTQYF.

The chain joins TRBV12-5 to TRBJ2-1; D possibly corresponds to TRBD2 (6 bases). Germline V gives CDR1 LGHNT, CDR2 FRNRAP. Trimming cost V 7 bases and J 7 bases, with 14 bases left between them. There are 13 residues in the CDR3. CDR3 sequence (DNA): TGTGCTAGTGCCTTGGAGGAGGGAAATGAGCAGTTCTTC. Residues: CASALEEGNEQFF.

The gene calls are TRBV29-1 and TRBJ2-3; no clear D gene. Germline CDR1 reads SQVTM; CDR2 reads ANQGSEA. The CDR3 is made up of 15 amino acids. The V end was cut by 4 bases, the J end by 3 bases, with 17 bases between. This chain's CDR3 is CSVVKTSRGTDTQYF. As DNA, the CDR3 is TGCAGCGTTGTTAAGACCTCTCGAGGAACAGATACGCAGTATTTT.

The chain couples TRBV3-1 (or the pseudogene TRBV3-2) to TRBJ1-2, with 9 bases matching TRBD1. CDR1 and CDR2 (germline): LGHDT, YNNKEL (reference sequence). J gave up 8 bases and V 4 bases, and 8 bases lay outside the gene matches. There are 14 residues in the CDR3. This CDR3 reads CASSRTGEARGYTF. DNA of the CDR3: TGTGCCAGCAGCCGGACAGGGGAGGCGCGAGGCTACACCTTC.

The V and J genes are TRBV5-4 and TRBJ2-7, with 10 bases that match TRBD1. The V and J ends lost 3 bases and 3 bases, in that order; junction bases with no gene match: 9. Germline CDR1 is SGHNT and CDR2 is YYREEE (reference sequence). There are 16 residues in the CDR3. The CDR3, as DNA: TGTGCCAGCAGCTCCACCAGGGGGACAGGGGACTACGAGCAGTACTTC. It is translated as CASSSTRGTGDYEQYF.